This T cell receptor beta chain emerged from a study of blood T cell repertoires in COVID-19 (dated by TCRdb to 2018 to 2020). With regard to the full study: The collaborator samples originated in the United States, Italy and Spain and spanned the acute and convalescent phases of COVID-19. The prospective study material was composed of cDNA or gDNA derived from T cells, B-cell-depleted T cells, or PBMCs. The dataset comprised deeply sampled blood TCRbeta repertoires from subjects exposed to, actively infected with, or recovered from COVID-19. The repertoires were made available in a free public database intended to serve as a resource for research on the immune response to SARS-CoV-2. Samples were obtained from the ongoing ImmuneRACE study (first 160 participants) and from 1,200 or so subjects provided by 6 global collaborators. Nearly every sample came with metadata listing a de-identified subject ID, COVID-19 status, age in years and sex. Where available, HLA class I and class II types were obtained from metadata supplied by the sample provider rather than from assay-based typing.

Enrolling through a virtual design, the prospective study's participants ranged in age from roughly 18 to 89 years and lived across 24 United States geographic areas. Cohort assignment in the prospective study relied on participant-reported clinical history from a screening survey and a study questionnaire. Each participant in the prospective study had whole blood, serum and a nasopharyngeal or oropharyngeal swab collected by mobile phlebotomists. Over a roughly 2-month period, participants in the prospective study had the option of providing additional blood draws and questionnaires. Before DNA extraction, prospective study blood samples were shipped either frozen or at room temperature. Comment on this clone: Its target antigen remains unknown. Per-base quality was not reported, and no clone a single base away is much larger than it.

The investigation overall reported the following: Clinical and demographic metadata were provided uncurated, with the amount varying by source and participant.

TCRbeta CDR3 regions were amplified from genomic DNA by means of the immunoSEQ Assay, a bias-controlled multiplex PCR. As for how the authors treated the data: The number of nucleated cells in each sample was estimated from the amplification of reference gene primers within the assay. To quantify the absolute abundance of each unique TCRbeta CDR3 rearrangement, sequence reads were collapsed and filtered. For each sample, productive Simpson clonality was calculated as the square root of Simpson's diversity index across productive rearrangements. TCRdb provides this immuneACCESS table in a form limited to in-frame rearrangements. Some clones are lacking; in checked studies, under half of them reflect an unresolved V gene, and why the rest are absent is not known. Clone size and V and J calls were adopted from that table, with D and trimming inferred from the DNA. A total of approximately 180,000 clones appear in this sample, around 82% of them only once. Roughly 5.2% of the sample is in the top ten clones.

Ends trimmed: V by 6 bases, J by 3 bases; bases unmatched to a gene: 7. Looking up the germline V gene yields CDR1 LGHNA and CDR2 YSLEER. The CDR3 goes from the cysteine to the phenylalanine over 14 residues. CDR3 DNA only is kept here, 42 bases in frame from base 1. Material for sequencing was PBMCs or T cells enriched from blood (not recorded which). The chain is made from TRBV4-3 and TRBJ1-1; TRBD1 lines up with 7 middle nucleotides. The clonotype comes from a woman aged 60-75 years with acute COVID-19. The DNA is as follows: TGCGCCAGCAGTCCCTTCACAGGGGACACTGAAGCTTTCTTT. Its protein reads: CASSPFTGDTEAFF.